These T cell receptor beta chains were read from a single sample in a study of blood T cell repertoires in COVID-19. The protocol was immunoSEQ multiplex PCR, while the TCRdb copy is restricted to in-frame clones and leaves out a portion. This table holds approximately 150,000 clones, about 88% found once. The sequenced material came from peripheral blood. The receptors were gathered from a woman of 80 years or more with acute or convalescent COVID-19. CDR3s include the opening cysteine and the closing phenylalanine or tryptophan. A D gene is named only where the DNA matches it firmly. Clone size is stated in some rows and not others, as once, few, many or a class when expanded.

J gene: TRBJ2-3
D gene: -
CDR3 length: 14
clone size: -
V gene: TRBV5-1
CDR3 protein: CASSGTLRTDTQYF
CDR3 DNA: TGCGCCAGCAGCGGGACTTTACGCACAGATACGCAGTATTTT

J gene: TRBJ2-7
D gene: TRBD1
CDR3 length: 15
clone size: -
V gene: TRBV2
CDR3 protein: CASSEAGRGRSEQYF
CDR3 DNA: TGTGCCAGCAGTGAAGCGGGCAGGGGGCGTAGCGAGCAGTACTTC

J gene: TRBJ2-2
D gene: -
CDR3 length: 14
clone size: -
V gene: TRBV19
CDR3 protein: CASSIVGGTGELFF
CDR3 DNA: TGTGCCAGTAGTATAGTAGGGGGCACCGGGGAGCTGTTTTTT

J gene: TRBJ2-5
D gene: TRBD2
CDR3 length: 16
clone size: -
V gene: TRBV19
CDR3 protein: CASSIWASGYQETQYF
CDR3 DNA: TGTGCCAGTAGTATATGGGCTAGCGGGTACCAAGAGACCCAGTACTTC

J gene: TRBJ1-6
D gene: TRBD1
CDR3 length: 15
clone size: -
V gene: TRBV3-1/TRBV3-2
CDR3 protein: CASRTGTGYNSPLHF
CDR3 DNA: TGTGCCAGCAGGACCGGGACAGGGTATAATTCACCCCTCCACTTT

J gene: TRBJ2-1
D gene: TRBD2
CDR3 length: 16
clone size: -
V gene: TRBV5-1
CDR3 protein: CASSVGGAGGSDEQFF
CDR3 DNA: TGCGCCAGCAGCGTTGGAGGGGCGGGGGGTTCCGATGAGCAGTTCTTC

J gene: TRBJ1-5
D gene: TRBD1
CDR3 length: 17
clone size: -
V gene: TRBV7-8
CDR3 protein: CASSPGTGSFSNQPQHF
CDR3 DNA: TGTGCCAGCAGCCCCGGGACAGGGAGTTTCAGCAATCAGCCCCAGCATTTT

J gene: TRBJ2-3
D gene: TRBD1
CDR3 length: 16
clone size: -
V gene: TRBV7-9
CDR3 protein: CASSPRTGRGADTQYF
CDR3 DNA: TGTGCCAGCAGCCCCCGGACAGGGCGGGGTGCCGATACGCAGTATTTT

J gene: TRBJ1-1
D gene: -
CDR3 length: 12
clone size: -
V gene: TRBV12-3/TRBV12-4
CDR3 protein: CASSRGRTEAFF
CDR3 DNA: TGTGCCAGCAGCAGGGGTCGGACTGAAGCTTTCTTT

J gene: TRBJ2-2
D gene: -
CDR3 length: 13
clone size: -
V gene: TRBV7-6
CDR3 protein: CASSLVSAGELFF
CDR3 DNA: TGTGCCAGCAGCTTAGTGTCGGCCGGGGAGCTGTTTTTT

J gene: TRBJ1-1
D gene: -
CDR3 length: 13
clone size: -
V gene: TRBV4-3
CDR3 protein: CASSQVQRGEAFF
CDR3 DNA: TGCGCCAGCAGCCAGGTTCAAAGGGGGGAAGCTTTCTTT

J gene: TRBJ1-5
D gene: TRBD1
CDR3 length: 15
clone size: once
V gene: TRBV27
CDR3 protein: CASSTNRGGNQPQHF
CDR3 DNA: TGTGCCAGCAGCACAAACAGGGGAGGCAATCAGCCCCAGCATTTT

J gene: TRBJ2-5
D gene: -
CDR3 length: 15
clone size: -
V gene: TRBV6-5
CDR3 protein: CASSLTLAAQETQYF
CDR3 DNA: TGTGCCAGCAGTCTGACTCTAGCAGCGCAAGAGACCCAGTACTTC

J gene: TRBJ2-2
D gene: -
CDR3 length: 17
clone size: -
V gene: TRBV6-2/TRBV6-3
CDR3 protein: CASSALLGGRNTGELFF
CDR3 DNA: TGTGCCAGCAGTGCCCTCCTGGGGGGGCGGAACACCGGGGAGCTGTTTTTT

J gene: TRBJ1-5
D gene: TRBD1
CDR3 length: 21
clone size: -
V gene: TRBV3-1/TRBV3-2
CDR3 protein: CASSQDQEGQDHAYSNQPQHF
CDR3 DNA: TGTGCCAGCAGCCAAGATCAAGAAGGACAGGACCACGCTTATAGCAATCAGCCCCAGCATTTT

J gene: TRBJ2-7
D gene: -
CDR3 length: 13
clone size: -
V gene: TRBV20-1
CDR3 protein: CSASKRPNYEQYF
CDR3 DNA: TGCAGTGCTAGTAAGCGGCCTAACTACGAGCAGTACTTC

J gene: TRBJ1-6
D gene: -
CDR3 length: 15
clone size: many
V gene: TRBV6-5
CDR3 protein: CASSYTRPGNSPLHF
CDR3 DNA: TGTGCCAGCAGTTACACGAGGCCCGGTAATTCACCCCTCCACTTT

J gene: TRBJ2-7
D gene: -
CDR3 length: 12
clone size: -
V gene: TRBV7-9
CDR3 protein: CASSPIPGEQYF
CDR3 DNA: TGTGCCAGCAGCCCTATCCCTGGCGAGCAGTACTTC

J gene: TRBJ2-3
D gene: -
CDR3 length: 15
clone size: -
V gene: TRBV6-6
CDR3 protein: CASSSIQTGADTQYF
CDR3 DNA: TGTGCCAGCAGCTCGATCCAGACAGGCGCAGATACGCAGTATTTT